A single sample gave rise to the 7 T cell receptor beta chains below, sequenced in a study of T cell responses to AZD1222 COVID-19 vaccine. Some clones are missing from TCRdb's copy, which holds only in-frame ones; the method was immunoSEQ multiplex PCR. The sample shows 75,000 to 90,000 clones, roughly 88% of them seen only once. The input for sequencing was peripheral blood, taken 28 days after the second AZD1222 dose. Source of these receptors: an adult who received the AZD1222 COVID-19 vaccine.

This rearrangement joins TRBV11-3 to TRBJ1-1; D is unresolved. This CDR3 region has 14 residues. In germline, CDR1 is SGHNT, CDR2 YENEEA. Trimming removed 2 bases from V and 4 bases from J, with 11 bases in between. The DNA of the CDR3 is TGTGCCAGCAGCTTAATTCAAACGGGCACTGAAGCTTTCTTT. It yields the protein CASSLIQTGTEAFF.

The V gene is TRBV9, the J gene TRBJ1-1; no clear D. Trimming stripped 3 bases from V and 1 base from J, with 13 bases between. The length of the CDR3 is 15 residues. The germline V gene encodes CDR1 SGDLS and CDR2 YYNGEE. For the CDR3, the DNA is TGTGCCAGCAGCGCGGGATCGACGGGGAACACTGAAGCTTTCTTT. Its protein product is CASSAGSTGNTEAFF.

The sample holds a few counts of this clone. The V and J genes are TRBV4-2 and TRBJ1-1; D is unclear. Trimming took off 0 bases at V and 0 bases at J, with 11 bases between the two ends. The length of the CDR3 is 16 residues. Germline CDR1 reads LGHNA; CDR2 reads YNFKEQ. The CDR3 coding sequence is TGTGCCAGCAGCCAAGAGGTTTGGCTTATGAACACTGAAGCTTTCTTT. This sequence encodes CASSQEVWLMNTEAFF.

V usage is TRBV3-1 (or the pseudogene TRBV3-2) and J usage is TRBJ2-2; 11 bases fit TRBD2. The V gene end was trimmed by 3 bases and the J gene end by 5 bases; junction bases not matched to a gene: 5. The CDR3 totals 16 residues. Germline V gene data show CDR1 as LGHDT and CDR2 as YNNKEL (reference sequence). CDR3 in DNA: TGTGCCAGCAGCCACACTAGCGGGAGTCGGACCGGGGAGCTGTTTTTT. Translated: CASSHTSGSRTGELFF.

The chain uses TRBV5-1 and TRBJ1-1, with no clear D. The CDR3 has 14 residues. Germline V gene lookup returns CDR1 SGHRS and CDR2 YFSETQ. V lost 0 bases to trimming and J lost 4 bases, with 10 bases between them. DNA for the CDR3: TGCGCCAGCAGCTTGGGGGAAGATGGCACTGAAGCTTTCTTT. It is translated as CASSLGEDGTEAFF.

The chain combines TRBV15 with TRBJ1-2; a possible D gene is TRBD1 (6 bases). The CDR3 covers 15 residues. Trimming removed 0 bases at V and 4 bases at J, with 12 bases between. The germline gives CDR1 LNHNV, CDR2 YYDKDF (reference sequence). As DNA, the CDR3 is TGTGCCACCAGCAGAGACAGGGGATCGGGCTATGGCTACACCTTC. It yields the protein CATSRDRGSGYGYTF.

This clone has only a few counts. V and J are TRBV5-6 and TRBJ1-6; D is ambiguous. Germline V gene data show CDR1 as SGHDT and CDR2 as YYEEEE. The ends were cut back, 4 bases at V and 10 bases at J, with 18 bases in the middle. The CDR3 covers 15 residues. CDR3 in DNA: TGTGCCAGCAGCAGCCCGGGCGGGGTGGGCTCACCCCTCCACTTT. Translated, it gives CASSSPGGVGSPLHF.